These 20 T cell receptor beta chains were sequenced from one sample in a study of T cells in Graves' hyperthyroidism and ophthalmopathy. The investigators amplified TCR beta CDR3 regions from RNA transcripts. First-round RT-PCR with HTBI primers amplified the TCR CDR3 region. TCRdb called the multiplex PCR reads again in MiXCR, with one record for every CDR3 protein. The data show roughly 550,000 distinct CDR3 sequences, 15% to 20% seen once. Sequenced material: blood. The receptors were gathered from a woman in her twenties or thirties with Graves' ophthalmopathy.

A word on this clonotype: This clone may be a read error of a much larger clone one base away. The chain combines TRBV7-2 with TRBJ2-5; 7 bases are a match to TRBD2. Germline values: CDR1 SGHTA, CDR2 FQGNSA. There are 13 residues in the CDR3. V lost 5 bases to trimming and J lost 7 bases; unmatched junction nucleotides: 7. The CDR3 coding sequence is TGTGCCAGCAGCCCCGGACTAGAAGGGACCCAGTACTTC. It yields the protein CASSPGLEGTQYF.

In nucleotides, the CDR3 is TGTGCCAGCAGTTCCTGGACAGGGGCCGCTACTGGGGAGCAGTACTTC. Its translation is CASSSWTGAATGEQYF. The rearrangement uses TRBV28 and TRBJ2-7; 9 nucleotides align to TRBD1. J lost 7 bases, V lost 4 bases, and 14 bases had no gene match. The CDR3 extends over 16 amino acids. CDR1 is MDHEN, CDR2 SYDVKM, per germline. The variable domain in full, with the rest retrieved from reference TRBV28 and TRBJ2-7, is DVKVTQSSRYLVKRTGEKVFLECVQDMDHENMFWYRQDPGLGLRLIYFSYDVKMKEKGDIPEGYSVSREKKERFSLILESASTNQTSMYLCASSSWTGAATGEQYFGPGTRLTVT.

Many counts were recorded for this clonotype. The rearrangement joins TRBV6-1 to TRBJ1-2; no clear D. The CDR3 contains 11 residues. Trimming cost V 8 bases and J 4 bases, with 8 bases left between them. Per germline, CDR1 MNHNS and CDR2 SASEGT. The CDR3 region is CASRTVYGYTF. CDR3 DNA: TGTGCCAGCCGGACGGTCTATGGCTACACCTTC.

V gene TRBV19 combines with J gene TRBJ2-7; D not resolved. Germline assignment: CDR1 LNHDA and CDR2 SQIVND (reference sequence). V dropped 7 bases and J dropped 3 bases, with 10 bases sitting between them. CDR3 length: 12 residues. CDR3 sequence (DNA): TGTGCCAGTATGGGATCCCACTACGAGCAGTACTTC. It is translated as CASMGSHYEQYF.

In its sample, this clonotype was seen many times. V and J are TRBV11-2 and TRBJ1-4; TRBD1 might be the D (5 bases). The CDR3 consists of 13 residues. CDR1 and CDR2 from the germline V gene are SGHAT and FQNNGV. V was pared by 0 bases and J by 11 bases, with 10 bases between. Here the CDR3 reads CASSLEGRSKLFF. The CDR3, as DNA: TGTGCCAGCAGCTTAGAGGGACGCAGTAAACTGTTTTTT.

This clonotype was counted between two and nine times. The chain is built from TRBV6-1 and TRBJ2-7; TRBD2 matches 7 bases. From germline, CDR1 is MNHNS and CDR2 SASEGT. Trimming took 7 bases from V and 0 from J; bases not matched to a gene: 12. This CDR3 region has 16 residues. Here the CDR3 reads CASIPRGGSFSYEQYF. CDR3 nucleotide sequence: TGTGCCAGCATCCCGAGGGGCGGGAGTTTCTCCTACGAGCAGTACTTC.

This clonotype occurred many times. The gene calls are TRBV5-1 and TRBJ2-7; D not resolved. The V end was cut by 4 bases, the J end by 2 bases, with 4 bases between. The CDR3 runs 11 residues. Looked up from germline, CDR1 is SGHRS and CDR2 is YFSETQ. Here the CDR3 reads CASSGTYEQYF. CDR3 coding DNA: TGCGCCAGCAGCGGAACCTACGAGCAGTACTTC.

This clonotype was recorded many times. The CDR3 loop reads CASSVEWTGGNEQFF. CDR3 DNA: TGCGCCAGCAGCGTCGAATGGACAGGGGGCAATGAGCAGTTCTTC. The V and J genes are TRBV5-1 and TRBJ2-1, with 10 bases that match TRBD1. V was pared by 4 bases and J by 6 bases, with 7 bases of the junction left unmatched. The CDR3 loop spans 15 amino acids. Germline V CDR1 and CDR2: SGHRS, YFSETQ.

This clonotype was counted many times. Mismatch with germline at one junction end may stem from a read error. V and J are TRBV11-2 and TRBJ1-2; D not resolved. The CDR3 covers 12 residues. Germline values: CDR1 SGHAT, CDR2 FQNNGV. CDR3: CASRLSGGGYTF. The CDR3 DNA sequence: TGTGCCAGCCGCTTGAGTGGAGGAGGCTACACCTTC.

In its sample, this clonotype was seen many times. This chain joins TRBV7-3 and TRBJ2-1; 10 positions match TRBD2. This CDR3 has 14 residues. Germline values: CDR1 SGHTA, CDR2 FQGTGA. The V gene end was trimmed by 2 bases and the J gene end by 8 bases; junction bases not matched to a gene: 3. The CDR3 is CASSLAGTSDEQFF. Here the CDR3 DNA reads TGTGCCAGCAGCTTAGCCGGGACTAGCGATGAGCAGTTCTTC.

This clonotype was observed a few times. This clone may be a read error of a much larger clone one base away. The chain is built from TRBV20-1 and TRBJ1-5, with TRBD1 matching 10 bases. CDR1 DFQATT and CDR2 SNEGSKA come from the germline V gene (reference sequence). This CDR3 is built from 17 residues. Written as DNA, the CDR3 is TGCAGTGCCCTACCGGGACAGGGGTTTCATAGCAATCAGCCCCGGCATTTT. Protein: CSALPGQGFHSNQPRHF.

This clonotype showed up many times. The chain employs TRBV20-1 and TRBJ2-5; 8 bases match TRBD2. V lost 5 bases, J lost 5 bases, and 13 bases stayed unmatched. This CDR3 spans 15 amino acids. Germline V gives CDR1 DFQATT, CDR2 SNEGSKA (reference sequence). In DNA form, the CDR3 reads TGCAGTGCTCACAACCCAGCGGGAGCGGGGGAGACCCAGTACTTC. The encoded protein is CSAHNPAGAGETQYF.

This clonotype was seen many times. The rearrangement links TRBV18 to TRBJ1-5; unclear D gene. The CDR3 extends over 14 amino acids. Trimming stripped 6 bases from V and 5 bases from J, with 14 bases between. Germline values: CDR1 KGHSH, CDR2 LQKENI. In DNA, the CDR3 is TGTGCCAGCTCCGTTCGGACCGCAGATCAGCCCCAGCATTTT. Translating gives CASSVRTADQPQHF.

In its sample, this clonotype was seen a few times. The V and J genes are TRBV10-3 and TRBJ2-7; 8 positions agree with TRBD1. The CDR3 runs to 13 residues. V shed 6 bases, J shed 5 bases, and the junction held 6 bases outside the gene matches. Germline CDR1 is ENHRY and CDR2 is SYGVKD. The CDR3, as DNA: TGTGCCATCAGCCCGACAGGGGAGGACGAGCAGTACTTC. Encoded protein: CAISPTGEDEQYF.

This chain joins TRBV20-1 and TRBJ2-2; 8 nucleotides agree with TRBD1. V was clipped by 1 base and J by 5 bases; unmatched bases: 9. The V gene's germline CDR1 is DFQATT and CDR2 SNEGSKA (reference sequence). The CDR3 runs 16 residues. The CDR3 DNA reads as TGCAGTGCTAGAGCCCAGGGGGCAAGAGGGACCGGGGAGCTGTTTTTT. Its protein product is CSARAQGARGTGELFF.

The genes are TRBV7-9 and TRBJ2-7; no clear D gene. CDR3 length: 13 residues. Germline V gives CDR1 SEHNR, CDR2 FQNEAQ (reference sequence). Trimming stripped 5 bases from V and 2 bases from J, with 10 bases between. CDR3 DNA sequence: TGTGCCAGCAGCCGGACGCCGCCCTACGAGCAGTACTTC. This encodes CASSRTPPYEQYF.

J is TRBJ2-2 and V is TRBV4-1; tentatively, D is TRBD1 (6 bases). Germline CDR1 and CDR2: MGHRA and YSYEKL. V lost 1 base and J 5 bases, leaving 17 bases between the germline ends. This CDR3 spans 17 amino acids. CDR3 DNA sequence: TGCGCCAGCAGCCAAGTTATCGGGCCAGGGGTTACCGGGGAGCTGTTTTTT. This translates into CASSQVIGPGVTGELFF.

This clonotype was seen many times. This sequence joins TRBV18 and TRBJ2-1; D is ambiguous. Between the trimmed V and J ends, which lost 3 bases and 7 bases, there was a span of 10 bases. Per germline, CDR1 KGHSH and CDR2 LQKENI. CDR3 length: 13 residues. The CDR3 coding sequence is TGTGCCAGCTCACCTCAGCTGGGGAATGAGCAGTTCTTC. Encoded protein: CASSPQLGNEQFF.

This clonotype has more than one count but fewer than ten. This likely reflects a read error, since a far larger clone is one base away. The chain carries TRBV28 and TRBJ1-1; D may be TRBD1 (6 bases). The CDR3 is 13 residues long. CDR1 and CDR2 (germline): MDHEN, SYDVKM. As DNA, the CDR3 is TGTGCCAGCAGTTTAGGACAGAACACTGGAGCTTTCTTT. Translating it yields CASSLGQNTGAFF.

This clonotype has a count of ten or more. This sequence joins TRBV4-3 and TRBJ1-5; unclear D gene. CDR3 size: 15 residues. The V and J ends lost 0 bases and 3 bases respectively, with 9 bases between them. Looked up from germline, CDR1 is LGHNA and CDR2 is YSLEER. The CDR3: CASSQDGGPNQPQHF. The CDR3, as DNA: TGCGCCAGCAGCCAAGATGGCGGGCCCAATCAGCCCCAGCATTTT.